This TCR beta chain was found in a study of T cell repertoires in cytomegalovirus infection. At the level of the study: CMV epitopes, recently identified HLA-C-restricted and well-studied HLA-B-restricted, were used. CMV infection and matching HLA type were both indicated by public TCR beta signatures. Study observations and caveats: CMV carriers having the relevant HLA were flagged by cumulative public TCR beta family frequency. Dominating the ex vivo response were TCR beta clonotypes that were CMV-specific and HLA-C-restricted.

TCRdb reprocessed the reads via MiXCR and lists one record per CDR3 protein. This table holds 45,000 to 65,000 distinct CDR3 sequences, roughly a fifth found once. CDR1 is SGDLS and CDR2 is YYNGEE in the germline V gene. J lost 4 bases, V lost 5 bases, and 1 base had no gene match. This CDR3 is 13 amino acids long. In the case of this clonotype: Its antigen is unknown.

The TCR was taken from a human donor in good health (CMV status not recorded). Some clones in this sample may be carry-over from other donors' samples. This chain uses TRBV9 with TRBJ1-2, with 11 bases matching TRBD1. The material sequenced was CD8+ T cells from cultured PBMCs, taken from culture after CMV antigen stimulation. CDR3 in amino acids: CASRGQGAYGYTF. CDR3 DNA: TGTGCCAGCAGAGGACAGGGGGCCTATGGCTACACCTTC.